This T cell receptor beta chain was profiled in a study of T cells in Graves' hyperthyroidism and ophthalmopathy. This clonotype was seen many times. RNA transcripts served as the template for amplifying TCR beta CDR3 regions. With the HTBI primer set, the TCR CDR3 went through a first round of RT-PCR. One entry per CDR3 protein results from TCRdb running MiXCR on the multiplex PCR reads. The sample records roughly 500,000 distinct CDR3 sequences, under 60% being singletons. Specimen: peripheral blood or thyroid tissue (not recorded which). This clonotype was obtained from an adult woman with Graves' disease, either hyperthyroidism or ophthalmopathy (not recorded which).

The CDR3 loop reads CASSTRQGAGETQYF. CDR3 coding DNA: TGTGCCAGCAGTACTCGACAGGGGGCAGGGGAGACCCAGTACTTC. The genes are TRBV12-3 or TRBV12-4 and TRBJ2-5; the match to TRBD1 covers 10 bases. The length of the CDR3 is 15 residues. The V and J ends lost 5 bases and 5 bases, in that order; junction bases with no gene match: 8.